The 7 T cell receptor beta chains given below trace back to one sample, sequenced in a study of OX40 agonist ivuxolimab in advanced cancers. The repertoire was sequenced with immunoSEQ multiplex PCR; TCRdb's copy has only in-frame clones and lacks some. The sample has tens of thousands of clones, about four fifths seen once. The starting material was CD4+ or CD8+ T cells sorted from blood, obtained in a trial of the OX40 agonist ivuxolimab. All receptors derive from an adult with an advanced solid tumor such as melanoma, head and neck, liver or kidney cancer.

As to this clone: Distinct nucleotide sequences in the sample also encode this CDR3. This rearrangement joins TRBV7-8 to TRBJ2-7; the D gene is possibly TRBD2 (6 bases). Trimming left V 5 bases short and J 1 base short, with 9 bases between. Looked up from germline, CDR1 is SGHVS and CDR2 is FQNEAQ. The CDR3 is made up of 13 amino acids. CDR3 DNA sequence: TGTGCCAGCAGCCCGCGGGGTTCCTACGAGCAGTACTTC. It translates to CASSPRGSYEQYF.

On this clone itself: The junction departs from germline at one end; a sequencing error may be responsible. CDR3 DNA: TGTGCCAGCAGCGGGGGACACCTAGACCACGAGCAGTACTTC. It codes for CASSGGHLDHEQYF. The V and J genes are TRBV5-1 and TRBJ2-7; TRBD2 matches 8 bases. The germline CDR1 and CDR2 sequences are SGHRS and YFSETQ. This CDR3 region has 14 residues.

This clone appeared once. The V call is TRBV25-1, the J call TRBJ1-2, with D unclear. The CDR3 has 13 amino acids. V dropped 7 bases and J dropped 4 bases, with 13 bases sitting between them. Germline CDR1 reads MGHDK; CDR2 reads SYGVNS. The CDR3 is CASTSDTSYGYTF. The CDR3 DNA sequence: TGTGCCAGCACTTCAGACACCAGCTATGGCTACACCTTC.

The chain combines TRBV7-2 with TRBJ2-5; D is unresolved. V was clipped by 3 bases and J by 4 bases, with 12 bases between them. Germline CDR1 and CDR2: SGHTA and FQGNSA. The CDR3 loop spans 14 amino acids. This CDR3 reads CASSFSRVVETQYF. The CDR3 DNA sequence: TGTGCCAGCAGCTTCTCCCGGGTGGTAGAGACCCAGTACTTC.

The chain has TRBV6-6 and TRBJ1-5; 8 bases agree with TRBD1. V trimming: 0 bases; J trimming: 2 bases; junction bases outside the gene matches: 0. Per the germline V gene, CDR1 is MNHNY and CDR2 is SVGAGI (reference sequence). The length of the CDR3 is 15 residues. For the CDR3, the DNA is TGTGCCAGCAGTTACTCGGGACAGGGCAATCAGCCCCAGCATTTT. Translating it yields CASSYSGQGNQPQHF.

The CDR3 sequence is CASSLTSKADTQYF. The DNA of the CDR3 is TGTGCCAGCAGCTTGACTAGTAAGGCAGATACGCAGTATTTT. This chain uses TRBV7-2 with TRBJ2-3, with D tentatively TRBD2 (6 bases). Trimming shortened V by 3 bases and J by 4 bases, and 11 bases separated the two germline ends. This CDR3 has 14 amino acids. Germline V CDR1 and CDR2: SGHTA, FQGNSA.

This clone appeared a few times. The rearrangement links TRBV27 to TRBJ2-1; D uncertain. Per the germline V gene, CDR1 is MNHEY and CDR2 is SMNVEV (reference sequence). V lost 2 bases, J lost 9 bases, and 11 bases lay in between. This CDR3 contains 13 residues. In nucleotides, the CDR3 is TGTGCCAGCAGTTTAACCCAACGAGGTGAGCAGTTCTTC. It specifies CASSLTQRGEQFF.